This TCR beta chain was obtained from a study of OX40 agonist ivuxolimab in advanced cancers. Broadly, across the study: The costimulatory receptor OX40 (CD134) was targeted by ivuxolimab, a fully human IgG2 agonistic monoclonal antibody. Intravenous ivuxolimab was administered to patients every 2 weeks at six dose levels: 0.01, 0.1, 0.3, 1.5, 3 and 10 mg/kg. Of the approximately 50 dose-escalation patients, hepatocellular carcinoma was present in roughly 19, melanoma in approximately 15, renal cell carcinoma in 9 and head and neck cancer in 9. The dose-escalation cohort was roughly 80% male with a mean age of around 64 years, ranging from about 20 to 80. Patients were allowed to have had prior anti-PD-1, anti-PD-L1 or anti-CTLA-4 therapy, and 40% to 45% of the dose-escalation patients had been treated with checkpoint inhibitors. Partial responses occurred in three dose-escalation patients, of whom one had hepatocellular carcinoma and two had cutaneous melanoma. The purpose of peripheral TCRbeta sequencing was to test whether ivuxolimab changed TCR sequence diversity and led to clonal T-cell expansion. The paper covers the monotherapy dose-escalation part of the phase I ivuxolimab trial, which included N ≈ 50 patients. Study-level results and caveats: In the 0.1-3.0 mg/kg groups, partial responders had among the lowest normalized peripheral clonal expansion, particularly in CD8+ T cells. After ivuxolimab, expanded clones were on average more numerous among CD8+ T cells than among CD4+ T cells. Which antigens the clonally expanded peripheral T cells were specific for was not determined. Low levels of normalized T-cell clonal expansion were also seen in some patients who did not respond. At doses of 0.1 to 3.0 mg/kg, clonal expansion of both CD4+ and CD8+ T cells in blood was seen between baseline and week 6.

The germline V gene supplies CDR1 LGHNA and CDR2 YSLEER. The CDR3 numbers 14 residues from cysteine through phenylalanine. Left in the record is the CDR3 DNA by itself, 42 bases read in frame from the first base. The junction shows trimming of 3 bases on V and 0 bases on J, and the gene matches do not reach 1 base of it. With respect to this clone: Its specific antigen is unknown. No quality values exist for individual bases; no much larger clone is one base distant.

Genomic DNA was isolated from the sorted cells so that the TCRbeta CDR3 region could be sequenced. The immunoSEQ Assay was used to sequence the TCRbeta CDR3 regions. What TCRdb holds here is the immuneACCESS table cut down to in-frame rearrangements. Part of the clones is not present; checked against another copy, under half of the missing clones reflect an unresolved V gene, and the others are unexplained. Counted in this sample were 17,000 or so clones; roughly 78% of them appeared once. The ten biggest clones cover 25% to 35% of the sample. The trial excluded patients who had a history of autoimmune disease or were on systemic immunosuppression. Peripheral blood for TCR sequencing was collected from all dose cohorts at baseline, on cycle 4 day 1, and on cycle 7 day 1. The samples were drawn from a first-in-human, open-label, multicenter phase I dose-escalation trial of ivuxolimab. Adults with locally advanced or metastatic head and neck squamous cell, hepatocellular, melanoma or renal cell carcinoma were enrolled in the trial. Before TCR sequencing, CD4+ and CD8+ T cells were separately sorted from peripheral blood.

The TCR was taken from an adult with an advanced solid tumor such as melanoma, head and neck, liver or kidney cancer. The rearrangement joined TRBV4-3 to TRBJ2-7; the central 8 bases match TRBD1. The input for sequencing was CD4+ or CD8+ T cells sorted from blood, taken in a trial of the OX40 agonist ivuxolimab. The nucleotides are TGCGCCAGCAGCCAGGACAGGGCCTCCTACGAGCAGTACTTC. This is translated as CASSQDRASYEQYF.